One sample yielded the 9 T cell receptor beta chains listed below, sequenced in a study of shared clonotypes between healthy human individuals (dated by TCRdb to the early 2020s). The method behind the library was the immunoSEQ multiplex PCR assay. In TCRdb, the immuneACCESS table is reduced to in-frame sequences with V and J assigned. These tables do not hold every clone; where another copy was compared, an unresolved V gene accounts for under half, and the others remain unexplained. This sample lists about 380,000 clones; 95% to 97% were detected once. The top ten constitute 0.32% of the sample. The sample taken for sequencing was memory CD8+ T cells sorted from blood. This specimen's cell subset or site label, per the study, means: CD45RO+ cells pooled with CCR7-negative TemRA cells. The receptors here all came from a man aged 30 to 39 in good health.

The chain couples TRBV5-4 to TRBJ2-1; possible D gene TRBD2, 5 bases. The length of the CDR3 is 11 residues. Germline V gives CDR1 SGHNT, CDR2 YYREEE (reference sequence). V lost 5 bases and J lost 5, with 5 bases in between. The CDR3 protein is CASRLDNEQFF. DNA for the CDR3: TGTGCCAGCAGACTAGACAATGAGCAGTTCTTC.

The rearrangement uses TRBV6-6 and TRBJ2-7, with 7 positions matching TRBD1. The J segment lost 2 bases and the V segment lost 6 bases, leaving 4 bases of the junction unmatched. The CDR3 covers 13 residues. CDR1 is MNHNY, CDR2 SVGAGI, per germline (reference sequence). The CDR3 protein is CASRRQGPYEQYF. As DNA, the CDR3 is TGTGCCAGCAGAAGACAGGGACCCTACGAGCAGTACTTC.

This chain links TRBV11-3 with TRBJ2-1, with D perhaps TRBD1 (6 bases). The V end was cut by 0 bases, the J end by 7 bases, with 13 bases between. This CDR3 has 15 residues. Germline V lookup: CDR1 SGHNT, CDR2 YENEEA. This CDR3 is CASSLDGGRLNEQFF. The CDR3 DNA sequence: TGTGCCAGCAGCTTAGATGGGGGCAGATTAAATGAGCAGTTCTTC.

The CDR3 region has the DNA TGTGCCAGCAGTTTGTCCGGGGCTCACGAGCAGTACTTC. As protein: CASSLSGAHEQYF. This chain links TRBV27 with TRBJ2-7; D assignment may be TRBD1 or TRBD2 (5 bases each). The CDR3 spans 13 residues. Trimming removed 3 bases at V and 5 bases at J, with 11 bases between. The germline CDR1 and CDR2 sequences are MNHEY and SMNVEV (reference sequence).

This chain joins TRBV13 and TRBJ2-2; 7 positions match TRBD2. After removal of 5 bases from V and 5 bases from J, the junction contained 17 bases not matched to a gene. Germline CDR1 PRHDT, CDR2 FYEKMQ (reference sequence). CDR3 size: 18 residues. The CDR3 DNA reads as TGTGCCAGCAGCACCTTGGGAGGGGCTAGCGTCGGTACCGGGGAGCTGTTTTTT. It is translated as CASSTLGGASVGTGELFF. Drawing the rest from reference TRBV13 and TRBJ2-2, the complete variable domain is AAGVIQSPRHLIKEKRETATLKCYPIPRHDTVYWYQQGPGQDPQFLISFYEKMQSDKGSIPDRFSAQQFSDYHSELNMSSLELGDSALYFCASSTLGGASVGTGELFFGEGSRLTVL.

The CDR3 DNA reads TGTGCCTTGGACCACTTGACCGGGACAGGGGGTGAAAAACTGTTTTTT. This codes for CALDHLTGTGGEKLFF. V usage is TRBV30 and J usage is TRBJ1-4, with TRBD1 matching over 11 bases. This CDR3 is 16 amino acids long. Looked up from germline, CDR1 is GTSNPN and CDR2 is SVGIG (reference sequence). V gave up 7 bases and J gave up 7 bases; unmatched junction bases: 14. The entire variable domain, with the rest obtained from reference TRBV30 and TRBJ1-4, is as follows: SQTIHQWPATLVQPVGSPLSLECTVEGTSNPNLYWYRQAAGRGLQLLFYSVGIGQISSEVPQNLSASRPQDRQFILSSKKLLLSDSGFYLCALDHLTGTGGEKLFFGSGTQLSVL.

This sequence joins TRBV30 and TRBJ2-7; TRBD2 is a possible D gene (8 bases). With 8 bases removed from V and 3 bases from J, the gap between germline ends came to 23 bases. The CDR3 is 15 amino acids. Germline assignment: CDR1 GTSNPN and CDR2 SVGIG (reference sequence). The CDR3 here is CAGRGGRGQIYEQYF. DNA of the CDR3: TGTGCCGGGCGCGGGGGGCGGGGACAGATCTACGAGCAGTACTTC.

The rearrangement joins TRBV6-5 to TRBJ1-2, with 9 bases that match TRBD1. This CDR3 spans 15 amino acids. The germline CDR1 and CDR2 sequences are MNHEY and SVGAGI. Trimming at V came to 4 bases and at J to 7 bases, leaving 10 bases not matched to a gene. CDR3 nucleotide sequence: TGTGCCAGCAGTTCCACCGGGACAGGGTATCGTGGCTACACCTTC. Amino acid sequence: CASSSTGTGYRGYTF.

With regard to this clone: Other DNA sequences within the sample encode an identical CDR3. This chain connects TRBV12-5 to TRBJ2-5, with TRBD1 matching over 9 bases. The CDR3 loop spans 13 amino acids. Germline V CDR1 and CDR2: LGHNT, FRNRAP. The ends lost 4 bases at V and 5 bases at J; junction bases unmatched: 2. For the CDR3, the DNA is TGTGCTAGTGGTTCGACAGGGGGGGAGACCCAGTACTTC. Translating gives CASGSTGGETQYF.